One T cell receptor (beta chain) is described in this entry. Antigen specificity is unknown. These data originate in a study of shared clonotypes between healthy human individuals. An even split of each subset's genomic DNA across several immunoSEQ plates was performed. Produced via immunoSEQ multiplex PCR; TCRdb's table is partial and in-frame only. This table has about 1.5 million clones, 95% to 99% appearing once. Study-level points and caveats: Naive subsets generally had larger estimated richness than memory subsets.

The J segment lost 7 bases and the V segment lost 0 bases, leaving 13 bases of the junction unmatched. The CDR3 covers 17 residues. CDR1 and CDR2 (germline): SGDLS, YYNGEE. The chain couples TRBV9 to TRBJ2-1; 7 nucleotides line up with TRBD2. Sequenced material: naive CD4+ T cells sorted from blood. Subset here: CD45RA+ positively selected. This receptor was identified in a man aged 25 to 45 in good health. CDR3 sequence: CASSVGRLKREPNEQFF. CDR3 DNA: TGTGCCAGCAGCGTAGGGCGGCTTAAGCGGGAACCGAATGAGCAGTTCTTC.